One and the same sample provided the 21 T cell receptor beta chains below, sequenced in a study of early T cells in non-severe SARS-CoV-2 infection. TCRdb reanalysed the 5' RACE reads using MiXCR and keeps one entry per CDR3 protein. The table has about 17,000 distinct CDR3 sequences, about 5% seen once. The sample taken for sequencing was whole blood. These receptors originate from an adult who was a healthcare worker with PCR-confirmed SARS-CoV-2 infection or an uninfected control (not recorded which).

By share, this clonotype counts as medium-sized. J is TRBJ1-6 and V is TRBV11-2, with TRBD1 as a possible D gene (6 bases). Deletions cut 4 bases from V and 11 bases from J, with 15 bases between. The CDR3 has 14 residues. Germline loops: CDR1 SGHAT, CDR2 FQNNGV. CDR3 in DNA: TGTGCCAGCAGCTCCCAGCAACAGGGTACACCCCTCCACTTT. The encoded protein is CASSSQQQGTPLHF.

This clonotype was counted at least ten times. V and J are TRBV12-3 or TRBV12-4 and TRBJ1-2, with TRBD1 matching over 8 bases. This CDR3 has 13 residues. V was clipped by 0 bases and J by 6 bases; unmatched bases: 0. The CDR3 loop is CASSLAQGDGYTF. In DNA form, the CDR3 reads TGTGCCAGCAGTTTAGCACAGGGGGATGGCTACACCTTC.

This clonotype was detected ten times or more. The chain carries TRBV20-1 and TRBJ2-7; perhaps TRBD1 as D (6 bases). Germline assignment: CDR1 DFQATT and CDR2 SNEGSKA (reference sequence). This CDR3 region has 11 residues. V was cut by 1 base and J by 11 bases, with 12 bases left in between. CDR3 nucleotides: TGCAGTGCTAGAGGGGCGTGGGACAAGTACGTC. Encoded protein: CSARGAWDKYV.

This clonotype was observed many times. The V call is TRBV28, the J call TRBJ2-7; TRBD2 matches 9 bases. The CDR3 sequence is 14 residues long. Looked up from germline, CDR1 is MDHEN and CDR2 is SYDVKM. With 4 bases clipped from V and 2 bases from J, the junction kept 3 bases outside the gene matches. For the CDR3, the DNA is TGTGCCAGCAGTTCTAGCGGGGCCACCTACGAGCAGTACTTC. This encodes CASSSSGATYEQYF.

By sample fraction, this clonotype is medium-sized (0.01 to 0.1%). The chain links TRBV12-3 or TRBV12-4 to TRBJ2-2, with D unresolved. V lost 5 bases to trimming and J lost 4 bases, with 14 bases between them. This CDR3 is built from 15 residues. The CDR3 spells CASSTERQSTGELFF. Here the CDR3 DNA reads TGTGCCAGCAGTACCGAACGGCAGTCCACCGGGGAGCTGTTTTTT.

This clonotype showed up many times. V is TRBV12-3 or TRBV12-4 and J is TRBJ1-2, with D hard to call. CDR3 length equals 11 residues. V lost 3 bases, J lost 4 bases, and 3 bases lay in between. CDR3 in amino acids: CASSFGYGYTF. CDR3 DNA: TGTGCCAGCAGTTTCGGCTATGGCTACACCTTC.

This clonotype appeared a few times. The chain is built from TRBV18 and TRBJ1-1, with D perhaps TRBD1 (5 bases). V lost 1 base to trimming and J lost 1 base, with 10 bases between them. The CDR3 is made up of 15 amino acids. Germline V gene lookup returns CDR1 KGHSH and CDR2 LQKENI. CDR3 DNA sequence: TGTGCCAGCTCACCACGGGGCCCGGGGAACACTGAAGCTTTCTTT. Translation: CASSPRGPGNTEAFF.

This clonotype was observed many times. The V call is TRBV15, the J call TRBJ2-1, with D possibly matching TRBD1 (6 bases). This CDR3 comprises 16 residues. Germline-derived CDR1 and CDR2 are LNHNV and YYDKDF (reference sequence). The V and J ends lost 3 bases and 3 bases respectively, with 15 bases between them. The CDR3 region is CATSSSWDTSYNEQFF. The DNA for the CDR3 is TGTGCCACCAGCAGCTCTTGGGACACGAGCTACAATGAGCAGTTCTTC.

There are many counts of this clonotype. The gene calls are TRBV5-1 and TRBJ2-5; TRBD2 agrees at 10 bases. V was pared by 0 bases and J by 5 bases, with 10 bases of the junction left unmatched. The CDR3 loop spans 17 amino acids. Germline-derived CDR1 and CDR2 are SGHRS and YFSETQ. DNA for the CDR3: TGCGCCAGCAGCTTGGATCCAGCGGGAGGGCCGTTTGAGACCCAGTACTTC. Translating it yields CASSLDPAGGPFETQYF.

At least ten counts were recorded for this clonotype. The chain couples TRBV29-1 to TRBJ1-2; D not resolved. V lost 6 bases and J lost 4, with 15 bases in between. Germline V CDR1 and CDR2: SQVTM, ANQGSEA. The CDR3 is made up of 13 amino acids. The CDR3 DNA reads TGCAGCGTCGGAATTCCTTTCTCCTATGGCTACACCTTC. It translates to CSVGIPFSYGYTF.

The chain couples TRBV7-2 to TRBJ2-3; D is unclear. From germline, CDR1 is SGHTA and CDR2 FQGNSA. V lost 2 bases and J lost 2, with 5 bases in between. The CDR3 is 13 residues long. CDR3 DNA sequence: TGTGCCAGCAGCTTATCCCCCACAGATACGCAGTATTTT. This codes for CASSLSPTDTQYF.

This clonotype is labeled medium-sized. This sequence joins TRBV29-1 and TRBJ2-4; D is possibly TRBD2 (6 bases). The CDR3 has 13 residues. Germline V gene lookup returns CDR1 SQVTM and CDR2 ANQGSEA. V was clipped by 1 base and J by 9 bases, with 13 bases between them. The CDR3, as DNA: TGCAGCGTTGAAGTCGTCCAGGGAGGCATTCAGTACTTC. Amino acid sequence: CSVEVVQGGIQYF.

This clonotype was found a few times. The J gene is TRBJ2-7, the V gene TRBV6-2 or TRBV6-3; D unresolved. Trimming took 6 bases from V and 6 from J, leaving 9 bases between them. Germline CDR1 is MNHEY and CDR2 is SVGEGT. The length of the CDR3 is 11 residues. CDR3 in amino acids: CASSSGFEQYV. CDR3 DNA sequence: TGTGCCAGCAGCTCAGGTTTCGAGCAGTACGTC.

Many counts were recorded for this clonotype. This chain joins TRBV11-2 and TRBJ2-3; 9 bases fit TRBD2. CDR3 size: 16 residues. The trim removed 0 bases at V and 9 bases at J, leaving 10 bases unmatched. Looked up from germline, CDR1 is SGHAT and CDR2 is FQNNGV. The CDR3 sequence is CASSLEGREGRRTQYF. CDR3 DNA: TGTGCCAGCAGCTTAGAAGGGCGGGAGGGCCGAAGGACGCAGTATTTT.

This clonotype is labeled medium-sized. The V gene is TRBV20-1, the J gene TRBJ1-5; 8 nucleotides line up with TRBD1. The trim removed 2 bases at V and 4 bases at J, leaving 4 bases unmatched. The CDR3 has 14 residues. CDR1 and CDR2 (germline): DFQATT, SNEGSKA (reference sequence). The CDR3 nucleotides are TGCAGTGCTAGACCTGACAGGGGTAATCAGCCCCAGCATTTT. Its protein is CSARPDRGNQPQHF.

This clonotype came up a few times. The genes are TRBV28 and TRBJ1-6, with D uncertain. This CDR3 has 15 residues. V lost 3 bases to trimming and J lost 2 bases, with 8 bases between them. Germline loops: CDR1 MDHEN, CDR2 SYDVKM. The CDR3 sequence is CASSLSTPYNSPLHF. The CDR3 DNA reads TGTGCCAGCAGTTTGTCGACACCCTATAATTCACCCCTCCACTTT.

There are many counts of this clonotype. This sequence may be a read error, since a much larger clone differs from it by one base. The conserved phenylalanine or tryptophan is not found at the CDR3 terminus, so this likely reflects a read error. This chain uses TRBV12-3 or TRBV12-4 with TRBJ2-1; no reliable D call. Trimming cost V 1 base and J 5 bases, with 3 bases left between them. This CDR3 contains 12 residues. The CDR3 nucleotides are TGTGCCAGCAGTTTAGTCCACAATGAGCAGTTCTCC. Its translation: CASSLVHNEQFS.

Sample share makes this clonotype medium-sized. The chain combines TRBV12-5 with TRBJ2-1; 11 positions match TRBD2. The germline gives CDR1 LGHNT, CDR2 FRNRAP. The V segment lost 6 bases and the J segment 5 bases; nucleotides outside the gene matches: 6. CDR3 length: 15 amino acids. CDR3 nucleotide sequence: TGTGCTAGTGGACCCGGGACTAGCGGAGACAATGAGCAGTTCTTC. Translation: CASGPGTSGDNEQFF. Variable domain in full (rest from reference TRBV12-5 and TRBJ2-1): DARVTQTPRHKVTEMGQEVTMRCQPILGHNTVFWYRQTMMQGLELLAYFRNRAPLDDSGMPKDRFSAEMPDATLATLKIQPSEPRDSAVYFCASGPGTSGDNEQFFGPGTRLTVL.

The genes are TRBV15 and TRBJ1-1, with no clear D. CDR1 is LNHNV, CDR2 YYDKDF, per germline (reference sequence). CDR3 length: 14 amino acids. Trimming took 2 bases from V and 5 from J, leaving 12 bases between them. In DNA, the CDR3 is TGTGCCACCAGCAGAAAATTTGTGGGAACTGAAGCTTTCTTT. Translating it yields CATSRKFVGTEAFF.

The table lists this clonotype with a few counts. The rearrangement links TRBV18 to TRBJ1-5; 10 bases line up with TRBD1. Germline values: CDR1 KGHSH, CDR2 LQKENI. J gave up 4 bases and V 3 bases, and 3 bases lay outside the gene matches. This CDR3 has 15 amino acids. CDR3 sequence: CASSPRTGGNQPQHF. Written as DNA, the CDR3 is TGTGCCAGCTCACCCCGGACAGGGGGGAATCAGCCCCAGCATTTT. The complete variable domain, with remaining parts taken from reference TRBV18 and TRBJ1-5, reads NAGVMQNPRHLVRRRGQEARLRCSPMKGHSHVYWYRQLPEEGLKFMVYLQKENIIDESGMPKERFSAEFPKEGPSILRIQQVVRGDSAAYFCASSPRTGGNQPQHFGDGTRLSIL.

In its sample, this clonotype was seen many times. V gene TRBV4-3 combines with J gene TRBJ1-2, with 10 bases that match TRBD1. The V gene end was trimmed by 4 bases and the J gene end by 6 bases; junction bases not matched to a gene: 2. Germline values: CDR1 LGHNA, CDR2 YSLEER. The CDR3 extends over 13 amino acids. CDR3 residues: CASSRTGGNGYTF. The CDR3 region has the DNA TGCGCCAGCAGCCGGACAGGGGGAAATGGCTACACCTTC.